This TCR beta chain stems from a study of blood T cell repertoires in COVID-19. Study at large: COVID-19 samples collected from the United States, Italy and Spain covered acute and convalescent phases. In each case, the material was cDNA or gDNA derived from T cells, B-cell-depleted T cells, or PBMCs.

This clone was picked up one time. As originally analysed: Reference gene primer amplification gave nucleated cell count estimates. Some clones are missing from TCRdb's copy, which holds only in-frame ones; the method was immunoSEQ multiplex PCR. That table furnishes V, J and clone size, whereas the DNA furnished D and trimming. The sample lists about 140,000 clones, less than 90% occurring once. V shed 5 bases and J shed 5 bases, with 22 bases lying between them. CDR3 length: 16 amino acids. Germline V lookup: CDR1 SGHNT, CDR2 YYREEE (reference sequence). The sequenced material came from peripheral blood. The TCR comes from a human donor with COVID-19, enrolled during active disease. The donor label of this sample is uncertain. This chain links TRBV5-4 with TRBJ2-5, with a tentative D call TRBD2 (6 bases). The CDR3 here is CASSSHSGPEGETQYF. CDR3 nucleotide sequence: TGTGCCAGCAGTTCCCATAGCGGCCCGGAGGGGGAGACCCAGTACTTC.